The rows below give T cell receptor beta chains drawn from one sample of a study of blood T cell repertoires in COVID-19. The method was immunoSEQ multiplex PCR; TCRdb's version includes in-frame clones alone and lacks a portion of them. This table holds hundreds of thousands of clones, approximately 90% found once. Material: peripheral blood. These receptors were taken from a woman aged 30 to 39 with acute or convalescent COVID-19. The CDR3 runs from the conserved cysteine through the conserved F or W. The order of the fields is V gene, CDR3 length, J gene, D gene, CDR3 DNA, CDR3 protein. The D gene is left open where the match is weak.

TRBV5-1	14	TRBJ2-3	TRBD2	TGCGCCAGCAGCGTGCGGGGGGGCTCAGATACGCAGTATTTT	CASSVRGGSDTQYF
TRBV7-9	15	TRBJ1-3	NA	TGTGCCAGCAGCTTAGCCGGTGTCGAGGGGGACACCATATATTTT	CASSLAGVEGDTIYF
TRBV19	16	TRBJ2-2	NA	TGTGCCAGTAGTTTGTTAGAGGACAGAGACACCGGGGAGCTGTTTTTT	CASSLLEDRDTGELFF
TRBV27	14	TRBJ2-7	TRBD2	TGTGCCAGCACAGCTAGCGGGGGGGCGTACGAGCAGTACTTC	CASTASGGAYEQYF
TRBV11-2	16	TRBJ1-2	TRBD1	TGTGCCAGCAGCTTAATGCCAGGGGGTTCTGACTATGGCTACACCTTC	CASSLMPGGSDYGYTF
TRBV28	12	TRBJ1-1	NA	TGTGCCAGCAAGCCGAGGAACACTGAAGCTTTCTTT	CASKPRNTEAFF
TRBV9	14	TRBJ2-7	TRBD1	TGTGCCAGCAGCGTGGGGACAGGGATAGACGAGCAGTACTTC	CASSVGTGIDEQYF
TRBV28	18	TRBJ2-3	NA	TGTGCCAGCAGCTCCGGGTCTAGGTTCCGCGGGGGCACAGATACGCAGTATTTT	CASSSGSRFRGGTDTQYF
TRBV28	16	TRBJ1-6	NA	TGTGCCAGCAGCTTTGACAAGAGCTCCTATAATTCACCCCTCCACTTT	CASSFDKSSYNSPLHF
TRBV28	15	TRBJ1-2	TRBD1	TGTGCCAGCAGTGAGACCGGGACAGGGCGGAATGGCTACACCTTC	CASSETGTGRNGYTF
TRBV5-1	15	TRBJ2-1	TRBD1	TGCGCCAGCAGCCAAGGGGACAGGGCATACAATGAGCAGTTCTTC	CASSQGDRAYNEQFF
TRBV19	13	TRBJ1-1	NA	TGTGCCAGTAGTATGAGCTGGTTGTCTGAAGCTTTCTTT	CASSMSWLSEAFF
TRBV7-6	16	TRBJ2-3	NA	TGTGCCAGCAGCTTTAGGGGGGGTACTAGCACAGATACGCAGTATTTT	CASSFRGGTSTDTQYF
TRBV6-5	15	TRBJ1-2	TRBD1	TGTGCCAGCACTCCCGGGGGGACAGGGCACTATGGCTACACCTTC	CASTPGGTGHYGYTF